The 18 T cell receptor beta chains in this list originate from one sample, sequenced in a study of T-cell memory formation after mild COVID-19. TCRdb used MiXCR to reprocess the 5' RACE reads, holding one entry per CDR3 protein. Here the sample spans tens of thousands of distinct CDR3 sequences, around 16% being singletons. Specimen: PBMCs or a T cell subset sorted from them (not recorded which). The receptor source for this set is a young man who had mild COVID-19 (a few samples of this study predate the infection). Cell type and time point are not known.

The chain uses TRBV7-9 and TRBJ2-7, with a possible D match to TRBD1 (5 bases). There are 14 residues in the CDR3. V was cut by 1 base and J by 4 bases, with 11 bases left in between. Per germline, CDR1 SEHNR and CDR2 FQNEAQ (reference sequence). This chain's CDR3 is CASSLGPGRYEQYF. The CDR3 DNA follows: TGTGCCAGCAGCTTAGGCCCAGGGCGTTACGAGCAGTACTTC.

The sample holds many counts of this clonotype. The chain combines TRBV6-5 with TRBJ2-1; D unclear. Germline assignment: CDR1 MNHEY and CDR2 SVGAGI. This CDR3 region has 15 residues. Trimming stripped 0 bases from V and 3 bases from J, with 9 bases between. This chain's CDR3 is CASSYSALLYNEQFF. The CDR3 nucleotides are TGTGCCAGCAGTTACTCCGCGCTGCTCTACAATGAGCAGTTCTTC.

The V gene is TRBV20-1, the J gene TRBJ2-5; 7 bases match TRBD2. V lost 6 bases, J lost 1 base, and 5 bases stayed unmatched. The CDR3 consists of 13 residues. The germline V gene has CDR1 DFQATT and CDR2 SNEGSKA (reference sequence). CDR3 protein: CSARSGVQETQYF. CDR3 DNA sequence: TGCAGTGCGAGGAGCGGGGTCCAAGAGACCCAGTACTTC.

The V gene is TRBV4-1, the J gene TRBJ1-1; D is perhaps TRBD1 (6 bases). The length of the CDR3 is 14 residues. Germline V gene data show CDR1 as MGHRA and CDR2 as YSYEKL. Trimming shortened V by 3 bases and J by 0 bases, and 8 bases separated the two germline ends. In DNA, the CDR3 is TGCGCCAGCAGCCACAGGGGTATGAACACTGAAGCTTTCTTT. This encodes CASSHRGMNTEAFF.

The chain links TRBV10-3 to TRBJ2-2; D might be TRBD2 (6 bases). V lost 6 bases and J lost 0, with 11 bases in between. CDR1 ENHRY and CDR2 SYGVKD come from the germline V gene. The CDR3 has 15 residues. This chain's CDR3 is CAIRAGSSNTGELFF. The CDR3 nucleotides read TGTGCCATCAGAGCCGGGAGCTCGAACACCGGGGAGCTGTTTTTT.

In its sample, this clonotype was seen a few times. This chain uses TRBV4-2 with TRBJ2-4, with TRBD2 matching 8 bases. There are 16 residues in the CDR3. The germline V gene encodes CDR1 LGHNA and CDR2 YNFKEQ. V was pared by 6 bases and J by 2 bases, with 9 bases of the junction left unmatched. The CDR3 coding sequence is TGTGCCAGCAGGAAAGAGTCGGGGGGGACCAAAAACATTCAGTACTTC. Encoded protein: CASRKESGGTKNIQYF.

The genes are TRBV29-1 and TRBJ2-2, with D tentatively TRBD2 (5 bases). There are 13 residues in the CDR3. Germline-derived CDR1 and CDR2 are SQVTM and ANQGSEA. Trimming left V 2 bases short and J 3 bases short, with 7 bases between. The CDR3 region is CSVELADTGELFF. In DNA, the CDR3 is TGCAGCGTTGAACTAGCAGACACCGGGGAGCTGTTTTTT.

This clonotype was seen more than once but under ten times. This chain uses TRBV7-8 with TRBJ2-3; 7 bases line up with TRBD1. V was pared by 5 bases and J by 4 bases, with 9 bases of the junction left unmatched. The CDR3 length is 15 residues. Per the germline V gene, CDR1 is SGHVS and CDR2 is FQNEAQ. CDR3 in DNA: TGTGCCAGCAGCCCCTCACAGGGGATATCAGATACGCAGTATTTT. This gives the protein CASSPSQGISDTQYF.

The chain recombines TRBV7-9 with TRBJ2-1; D may be TRBD1 or TRBD2 (6 bases each). The germline V gene has CDR1 SEHNR and CDR2 FQNEAQ (reference sequence). The CDR3 is 17 amino acids. V was cut by 7 bases and J by 4 bases, with 23 bases left in between. This chain's CDR3 is CASTPPPDRRAYNEQFF. For the CDR3, the DNA is TGTGCCAGCACCCCACCCCCCGACAGGAGGGCATACAATGAGCAGTTCTTC.

This clonotype was observed a single time. V usage is TRBV4-1 and J usage is TRBJ2-1; D perhaps matches TRBD2 (5 bases). Germline V CDR1 and CDR2: MGHRA, YSYEKL. V dropped 0 bases and J dropped 10 bases, with 10 bases sitting between them. The CDR3 has 13 amino acids. This CDR3 is CASSQEEAGEQFF. The CDR3 DNA sequence: TGCGCCAGCAGCCAAGAGGAGGCTGGAGAGCAGTTCTTC.

This clonotype was observed a handful of times. This rearrangement joins TRBV7-9 to TRBJ2-7; tentatively, D is TRBD1 (5 bases). Trimming pared 6 bases from V and 3 bases from J, leaving 15 bases between. Germline loops: CDR1 SEHNR, CDR2 FQNEAQ (reference sequence). The CDR3 covers 14 residues. The CDR3 protein is CASSPPRQFYEQYF. DNA for the CDR3: TGTGCCAGCAGTCCACCCCGACAGTTCTACGAGCAGTACTTC.

J is TRBJ2-7 and V is TRBV30, with D hard to call. The CDR3 totals 12 residues. CDR1 and CDR2 (germline): GTSNPN, SVGIG (reference sequence). Trimming pared 0 bases from V and 4 bases from J, leaving 7 bases between. The CDR3 DNA reads TGTGCCTGGAGTGTTGGTTCGTACGAGCAGTACTTC. Encoded protein: CAWSVGSYEQYF.

This clonotype was counted only a few times. The CDR3 region has the DNA TGCAGCGTTTCGGTTAATTGGGGGGATTCTACCGGGGAGCTGTTTTTT. Amino acid sequence: CSVSVNWGDSTGELFF. The V call is TRBV29-1, the J call TRBJ2-2; possibly TRBD2 for D (6 bases). CDR3 length equals 16 residues. In germline, CDR1 is SQVTM, CDR2 ANQGSEA. The V gene lost 5 bases and the J gene lost 5 bases, with 21 bases spanning the gap.

CDR3 in DNA: TGCGCCAGCAGCCAAGAAAGGGGAGCGGATAGATATGGCTACACCTTC. This sequence encodes CASSQERGADRYGYTF. This chain uses TRBV4-1 with TRBJ1-2; D is possibly TRBD1 (5 bases). Germline CDR1 is MGHRA and CDR2 is YSYEKL. V was shortened by 0 bases and J by 5 bases, with 16 bases between the two germline ends. This CDR3 is 16 amino acids long.

This clonotype was seen more than once but under ten times. The rearrangement links TRBV19 to TRBJ2-3; maybe TRBD2 (6 bases). The CDR3 is 13 residues long. The ends were cut back, 4 bases at V and 4 bases at J, with 9 bases in the middle. Germline assignment: CDR1 LNHDA and CDR2 SQIVND (reference sequence). Here the CDR3 reads CASSTRLADTQYF. CDR3 sequence (DNA): TGTGCCAGTAGTACCCGACTAGCAGATACGCAGTATTTT.

The chain couples TRBV18 to TRBJ2-3; 10 bases are a match to TRBD2. The CDR3 is 15 amino acids. After removal of 4 bases from V and 1 base from J, the junction contained 2 bases not matched to a gene. The germline V gene has CDR1 KGHSH and CDR2 LQKENI. The CDR3 loop is CASSQLAGRTDTQYF. The CDR3 nucleotides read TGTGCCAGCTCACAACTAGCGGGGCGCACAGATACGCAGTATTTT.

V is TRBV7-8 and J is TRBJ1-1; D is undetermined. This CDR3 has 13 residues. The V end was cut by 5 bases, the J end by 5 bases, with 12 bases between. Germline V lookup: CDR1 SGHVS, CDR2 FQNEAQ. CDR3: CASSGVPGTEAFF. CDR3 sequence (DNA): TGTGCCAGCAGCGGGGTACCGGGGACTGAAGCTTTCTTT.

V and J are TRBV12-3 or TRBV12-4 and TRBJ2-3, with TRBD2 identical over 8 bases. Unmatched junction bases numbered 6, after V lost 7 bases and J lost 6 bases. This CDR3 is 13 amino acids long. In nucleotides, the CDR3 is TGTGCCAGCACCCTGCGGACTAGCGATACGCAGTATTTT. This sequence encodes CASTLRTSDTQYF.